The present T cell receptor (beta chain) was sequenced within a study of T cells in Graves' hyperthyroidism and ophthalmopathy. Overall study: Before treatment of any kind, peripheral blood was taken at initial diagnosis.

Germline V gene data show CDR1 as SGHTA and CDR2 as FQGNSA. The CDR3 covers 12 residues. The trim removed 5 bases at V and 11 bases at J, leaving 5 bases unmatched. Amplification targeted TCR beta CDR3 regions from RNA transcripts. HTBI primers were the set used in a first-round RT-PCR of the TCR CDR3. Via MiXCR, TCRdb re-called the multiplex PCR reads, giving one row per CDR3 protein. The data hold hundreds of thousands of distinct CDR3 sequences, with under 15% observed a single time. The receptor was isolated from a man younger than 35 with Graves' ophthalmopathy. Sequences were obtained from blood. This chain connects TRBV7-2 to TRBJ1-4, with TRBD1 identical over 7 bases. CDR3 nucleotide sequence: TGTGCCAGCAGCACCGGGACAGAGAAACTGTTTTTT. Amino acid sequence: CASSTGTEKLFF.